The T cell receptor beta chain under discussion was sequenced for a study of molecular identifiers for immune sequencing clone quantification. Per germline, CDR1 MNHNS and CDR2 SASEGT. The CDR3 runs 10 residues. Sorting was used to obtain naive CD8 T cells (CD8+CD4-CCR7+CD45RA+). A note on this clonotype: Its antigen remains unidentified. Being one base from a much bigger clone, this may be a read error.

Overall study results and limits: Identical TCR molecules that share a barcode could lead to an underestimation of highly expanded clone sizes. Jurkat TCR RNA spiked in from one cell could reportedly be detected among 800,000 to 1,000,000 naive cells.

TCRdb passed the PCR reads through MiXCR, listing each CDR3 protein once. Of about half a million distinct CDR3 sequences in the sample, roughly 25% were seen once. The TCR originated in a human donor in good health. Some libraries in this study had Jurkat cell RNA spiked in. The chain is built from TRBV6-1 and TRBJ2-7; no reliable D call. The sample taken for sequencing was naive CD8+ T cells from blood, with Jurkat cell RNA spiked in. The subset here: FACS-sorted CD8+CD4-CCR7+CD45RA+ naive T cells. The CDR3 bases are TGTGCCAGCAGTTACTACGAGCAGAACTTC. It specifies CASSYYEQNF.